Following are 14 T cell receptor beta chains from one sample sequenced in a study of OX40 agonist ivuxolimab in advanced cancers. Libraries were constructed by the immunoSEQ multiplex PCR assay. TCRdb limited this immuneACCESS table to in-frame rearrangements with V and J called. A share of clones is missing; checked studies link under half to unresolved V genes, and the rest is unexplained. Counted in this sample were approximately 94,000 clones; approximately 90% of them appeared once. The ten largest make up about 0.17% of the sample. Sequencing used CD4+ or CD8+ T cells sorted from blood, obtained in a trial of the OX40 agonist ivuxolimab. The origin of the receptors is an adult with an advanced solid tumor such as melanoma, head and neck, liver or kidney cancer.

This chain connects TRBV5-1 to TRBJ2-3, with no clear D. Per the germline V gene, CDR1 is SGHRS and CDR2 is YFSETQ. The CDR3 has 14 residues. The V end lost 5 bases, the J end lost 2 bases, and 12 bases lay between the germline ends. DNA for the CDR3: TGCGCCAGCAGATGGAGCGTCTACACAGATACGCAGTATTTT. Its protein is CASRWSVYTDTQYF.

This chain connects TRBV11-3 to TRBJ2-5; a weak D match, TRBD2 (5 bases). Germline V lookup: CDR1 SGHNT, CDR2 YENEEA. Trimming took off 5 bases at V and 2 bases at J, with 15 bases between the two ends. This CDR3 comprises 15 residues. CDR3 loop: CASSLGGSGQETQYF. CDR3 DNA: TGTGCCAGCAGCCTTGGAGGTTCGGGGCAAGAGACCCAGTACTTC.

This clone was picked up one time. The chain couples TRBV7-2 to TRBJ1-3; D is perhaps TRBD1 (6 bases). Trimming took off 5 bases at V and 0 bases at J, with 8 bases between the two ends. CDR3 length: 14 residues. The germline V gene has CDR1 SGHTA and CDR2 FQGNSA. The chain's CDR3 is CASSRDNSGNTIYF. The CDR3, as DNA: TGTGCCAGCAGCCGGGACAACTCTGGAAACACCATATATTTT. Supplemented by reference TRBV7-2 and TRBJ1-3, the full variable domain reads GAGVSQSPSNKVTEKGKDVELRCDPISGHTALYWYRQSLGQGLEFLIYFQGNSAPDKSGLPSDRFSAERTGGSVSTLTIQRTQQEDSAVYLCASSRDNSGNTIYFGEGSWLTVV.

This rearrangement joins TRBV5-4 to TRBJ1-1, with D uncertain. Deletions cut 1 base from V and 1 base from J, with 5 bases between. Germline V gives CDR1 SGHNT, CDR2 YYREEE (reference sequence). This CDR3 spans 13 amino acids. CDR3 sequence reads: CASSLPRNTEAFF. The CDR3 DNA follows: TGTGCCAGCAGCTTGCCACGGAACACTGAAGCTTTCTTT.

This clone was seen just once. The CDR3 region is CASSPDRDSGANVLTF. Written as DNA, the CDR3 is TGTGCCAGCAGCCCGGACAGGGACTCTGGGGCCAACGTCCTGACTTTC. The genes are TRBV2 and TRBJ2-6; 8 bases map to TRBD1. Germline V CDR1 and CDR2: SNHLY, FYNNEI. J was trimmed by 0 bases and V by 6 bases; bases with no gene match: 4. This CDR3 is 16 amino acids long.

The chain joins TRBV2 to TRBJ2-2, with D tentatively TRBD1 (5 bases). V lost 6 bases to trimming and J lost 7 bases, with 9 bases between them. This CDR3 comprises 12 residues. Germline assignment: CDR1 SNHLY and CDR2 FYNNEI. CDR3 protein: CASSQGYGELFF. DNA of the CDR3: TGTGCCAGCAGCCAGGGATACGGGGAGCTGTTTTTT.

The chain carries TRBV29-1 and TRBJ2-1; unclear D gene. V dropped 6 bases and J dropped 4 bases, with 13 bases sitting between them. This CDR3 spans 13 amino acids. Germline CDR1 is SQVTM and CDR2 is ANQGSEA. CDR3 nucleotide sequence: TGCAGCGTAGTGCGCGCTCAGTACAATGAGCAGTTCTTC. As protein: CSVVRAQYNEQFF.

The gene calls are TRBV19 and TRBJ1-6, with D unclear. V lost 3 bases and J 7 bases, leaving 16 bases between the germline ends. The V gene's germline CDR1 is LNHDA and CDR2 SQIVND (reference sequence). The CDR3 has 16 amino acids. This chain's CDR3 is CASSIGVRAENSPLHF. DNA of the CDR3: TGTGCCAGTAGTATTGGTGTGAGGGCAGAAAATTCACCCCTCCACTTT.

As DNA, the CDR3 is TGTGCCAGCAGTTACTCAAGACAGGGGCTTACAGATACGCAGTATTTT. Amino acid sequence: CASSYSRQGLTDTQYF. The chain combines TRBV6-5 with TRBJ2-3, with 8 bases that match TRBD1. Germline CDR1 MNHEY, CDR2 SVGAGI. Trimming cost V 0 bases and J 3 bases; bases outside gene matches: 5. This CDR3 region has 16 residues.

The V and J genes are TRBV6-1 and TRBJ2-1, with a possible D match to TRBD2 (6 bases). Trimming left V 2 bases short and J 2 bases short, with 7 bases between. The germline CDR1 and CDR2 sequences are MNHNS and SASEGT. The CDR3 has 14 amino acids. The chain's CDR3 is CASSERGTYNEQFF. The CDR3 DNA reads TGTGCCAGCAGTGAACGGGGGACCTACAATGAGCAGTTCTTC.

The CDR3 here is CAWSVPENTEAFF. In DNA form, the CDR3 reads TGTGCCTGGAGTGTACCGGAGAACACTGAAGCTTTCTTT. The chain is built from TRBV30 and TRBJ1-1; no definite D call. V was cut by 0 bases and J by 1 base, with 6 bases left in between. The CDR3 runs to 13 residues. The V gene's germline CDR1 is GTSNPN and CDR2 SVGIG (reference sequence).

This chain connects TRBV6-5 to TRBJ2-1; D may be TRBD2 (5 bases). The CDR3 extends over 13 amino acids. In germline, CDR1 is MNHEY, CDR2 SVGAGI. The ends were cut back, 10 bases at V and 2 bases at J, with 12 bases in the middle. CDR3 sequence (DNA): TGTGCCACGTGTCGGGGAGCCTACAATGAGCAGTTCTTC. Protein: CATCRGAYNEQFF.

The genes are TRBV27 and TRBJ2-1; TRBD2 matches 10 bases. The V and J ends lost 2 bases and 7 bases, in that order; junction bases with no gene match: 8. This CDR3 comprises 16 residues. Germline V gene sequence: CDR1 MNHEY, CDR2 SMNVEV (reference sequence). The CDR3 sequence: CASSLRLAGVGNEQFF. DNA for the CDR3: TGTGCCAGCAGTTTAAGGCTAGCGGGAGTTGGAAATGAGCAGTTCTTC.

The V call is TRBV4-2, the J call TRBJ2-2; no reliable D call. Germline CDR1 and CDR2: LGHNA and YNFKEQ. V lost 3 bases to trimming and J lost 5 bases, with 4 bases between them. The CDR3 length is 12 residues. The DNA of the CDR3 is TGTGCCAGCAGCCATGCGACCGGGGAGCTGTTTTTT. Its translation: CASSHATGELFF.